This TCR beta chain derives from a study of cytomegalovirus exposure and HLA in healthy donors. Study background: Out of around 360 genotyped donors, about 80% belonged to the Caucasian-associated ancestry cluster.

In the PCR, 60 Vbeta and 13 Jbeta primers were used. The data were produced by immunoSEQ multiplex PCR, yet TCRdb's version contains in-frame clones alone and is incomplete. The data show 150,000 to 200,000 clones, with 76% seen just once and about 1.5% held by the top ten. The V and J ends lost 0 bases and 4 bases, in that order; junction bases with no gene match: 5. Germline V gene lookup returns CDR1 SEHNR and CDR2 FQNEAQ (reference sequence). CDR3 size: 16 residues. The V gene is TRBV7-9, the J gene TRBJ1-2, with 10 bases aligning to TRBD1. The receptor was isolated from a man aged 18 to 30 in good health and CMV-seronegative. Sample: PBMCs. The chain's CDR3 is CASSLALWDRGYGYTF. In DNA, the CDR3 is TGTGCCAGCAGCTTAGCGCTGTGGGACAGGGGCTATGGCTACACCTTC. Looking up the rest from reference TRBV7-9 and TRBJ1-2 gives the full variable domain: DTGVSQNPRHKITKRGQNVTFRCDPISEHNRLYWYRQTLGQGPEFLTYFQNEAQLEKSRLLSDRFSAERPKGSFSTLEIQRTEQGDSAMYLCASSLALWDRGYGYTFGSGTRLTVV.